The 26 T cell receptor beta chains below come from one sample, sequenced in a study of immune heterogeneity within non-small cell lung tumors. It was a multiplex PCR that amplified TCR beta CDR3, with 32 V and 13 J primers. TCRdb reprocessed the multiplex PCR reads with MiXCR, giving one entry per CDR3 protein. This sample has some 13,000 distinct CDR3 sequences, with under 30% found just once. As template, the study used bulk tumor genomic DNA at 550 to 700 ng per sample. Biopsies, several per primary tumor and spaced far apart, were collected during surgery. The cohort was untreated, with newly diagnosed non-small cell lung cancer undergoing curative surgery. Sequenced: lung tumor tissue. These receptors were collected from a man aged 50 to 59 with non-small cell lung cancer.

This clonotype was picked up many times. The rearrangement links TRBV27 to TRBJ2-1; D is uncertain. Deletions cut 5 bases from V and 4 bases from J, with 9 bases between. Germline loops: CDR1 MNHEY, CDR2 SMNVEV (reference sequence). This CDR3 spans 13 amino acids. The CDR3 is CASSLDQYNEQFF. CDR3 in DNA: TGTGCCAGCAGTCTTGACCAATACAATGAGCAGTTCTTC.

The table lists this clonotype with many counts. The chain uses TRBV11-1 and TRBJ2-1; 7 bases agree with TRBD2. With 1 base clipped from V and 4 bases from J, the junction kept 7 bases outside the gene matches. Germline CDR1 SGHAT, CDR2 FQDESV (reference sequence). The CDR3 extends over 16 amino acids. CDR3 DNA sequence: TGTGCCAGCAGCTTAGGTGGTCTAGCGGAGTACAATGAGCAGTTCTTC. Translating it yields CASSLGGLAEYNEQFF. The full variable domain, completed using reference TRBV11-1 and TRBJ2-1, is EAEVAQSPRYKITEKSQAVAFWCDPISGHATLYWYRQILGQGPELLVQFQDESVVDDSQLPKDRFSAERLKGVDSTLKIQPAELGDSAMYLCASSLGGLAEYNEQFFGPGTRLTVL.

The V and J genes are TRBV5-1 and TRBJ2-2; 8 bases match TRBD1. From germline, CDR1 is SGHRS and CDR2 YFSETQ. This CDR3 contains 15 residues. The V segment lost 5 bases and the J segment 4 bases; nucleotides outside the gene matches: 7. The CDR3 is CASSTGQGVTGELFF. CDR3 nucleotides: TGCGCCAGCAGTACAGGACAGGGCGTCACCGGGGAGCTGTTTTTT.

There are many counts of this clonotype. This sequence joins TRBV7-3 and TRBJ2-7, with 9 bases aligning to TRBD1. The trim removed 2 bases at V and 6 bases at J, leaving 2 bases unmatched. Germline V gene lookup returns CDR1 SGHTA and CDR2 FQGTGA. The CDR3 is made up of 13 amino acids. The CDR3 DNA reads TGTGCCAGCAGCTTACGACAGGGGGGCGAGCAGTACTTC. Protein product: CASSLRQGGEQYF.

This clonotype has ten or more counts. The V and J genes are TRBV27 and TRBJ2-7; 7 bases align to TRBD2. Germline V gene sequence: CDR1 MNHEY, CDR2 SMNVEV (reference sequence). The CDR3 spans 14 residues. J gave up 6 bases and V 3 bases, and 8 bases lay outside the gene matches. The CDR3 reads CASSFGGSTGEQYF. The CDR3 nucleotides are TGTGCCAGCAGTTTTGGCGGGAGTACCGGCGAGCAGTACTTC.

Worth noting for this clonotype: This may stem from a read error, because a much larger clone lies one nucleotide away. Here the CDR3 omits its conserved ending phenylalanine or tryptophan, so a read error is the likely source. This sequence joins TRBV3-1 and TRBJ2-7; no definite D call. Trimming left V 1 base short and J 2 bases short, with 3 bases between. The germline gives CDR1 LGHDT, CDR2 YNNKEL (reference sequence). The CDR3 loop spans 12 amino acids. In nucleotides, the CDR3 is TGTGCCAGCAGCCAAGCTACCTACGAGCAGTACTCC. Protein sequence: CASSQATYEQYS.

This clonotype was seen many times. This chain joins TRBV7-3 and TRBJ2-7; TRBD1 is a possible D gene (6 bases). V dropped 3 bases and J dropped 6 bases, with 12 bases sitting between them. Germline V gives CDR1 SGHTA, CDR2 FQGTGA. CDR3 length: 13 residues. The CDR3 reads CASSFQGQLEQYF. CDR3 DNA: TGTGCCAGCAGCTTTCAGGGGCAACTCGAGCAGTACTTC.

The table lists this clonotype with a few counts. Germline is not matched at one junction end, which may reflect a read error. The gene calls are TRBV20-1 and TRBJ2-3, with TRBD2 matching over 8 bases. CDR1 is DFQATT and CDR2 is SNEGSKA in the germline V gene (reference sequence). The CDR3 is 15 amino acids. The CDR3 loop is CSARVAGGSTDTQYF. DNA of the CDR3: TGCAGTGCGAGAGTGGCGGGAGGTAGCACAGATACGCAGTATTTT.

The DNA of the CDR3 is TGTGCCAGCAGCCCCGCAGGGAAGCCGAATTCACCCCTCCACTTT. Translating gives CASSPAGKPNSPLHF. The V call is TRBV5-6, the J call TRBJ1-6, with D perhaps TRBD1 (5 bases). Germline CDR1 SGHDT, CDR2 YYEEEE. CDR3 length: 15 residues. V lost 4 bases to trimming and J lost 7 bases, with 15 bases between them.

This clonotype was observed a single time. This rearrangement joins TRBV5-4 to TRBJ2-5; 16 bases fit TRBD2. V was pared by 1 base and J by 5 bases, with 5 bases of the junction left unmatched. Germline V lookup: CDR1 SGHNT, CDR2 YYREEE (reference sequence). The CDR3 has 17 amino acids. The chain's CDR3 is CASSLLGLAGGLETQYF. CDR3 nucleotides: TGTGCCAGCAGCTTGTTGGGACTAGCGGGAGGGTTGGAGACCCAGTACTTC.

This clonotype is deemed medium-sized. This rearrangement joins TRBV28 to TRBJ1-6; D call uncertain. There are 11 residues in the CDR3. V lost 6 bases and J lost 5, with 2 bases in between. Germline V gene data show CDR1 as MDHEN and CDR2 as SYDVKM. CDR3 nucleotides: TGTGCCAGCAGAGATAATTCACCCCTCCACTTT. It codes for CASRDNSPLHF.

This clonotype was picked up many times. This chain uses TRBV24-1 with TRBJ2-7; perhaps D is TRBD1 or TRBD2 (5 bases each). Germline V CDR1 and CDR2: KGHDR, SFDVKD. The CDR3 has 15 residues. Trimming took 5 bases from V and 5 from J, leaving 18 bases between them. The CDR3 sequence is CATSVWTYFGNEQYF. The DNA for the CDR3 is TGTGCCACCAGTGTCTGGACATATTTCGGGAACGAGCAGTACTTC.

This clonotype was counted ten times or more. The chain joins TRBV7-8 to TRBJ2-2; TRBD2 matches at 7 bases. The V gene end was trimmed by 10 bases and the J gene end by 3 bases; junction bases not matched to a gene: 14. The CDR3 runs 16 residues. From germline, CDR1 is SGHVS and CDR2 FQNEAQ. The CDR3 DNA reads TGTGCCACCAGGATAGGGTCTAGCGGTTACACCGGGGAGCTGTTTTTT. It encodes CATRIGSSGYTGELFF.

As regards this clonotype: This sequence may be a read error, since a much larger clone differs from it by one base. The chain couples TRBV2 to TRBJ1-5; possibly TRBD1 for D (6 bases). The CDR3 extends over 15 amino acids. Germline V gives CDR1 SNHLY, CDR2 FYNNEI. The CDR3 spells CARSEKPQGDQPQHF. CDR3 DNA: TGTGCCAGAAGTGAAAAGCCACAGGGTGACCAGCCCCAGCATTTT.

As to this clonotype: A much larger clone lies one base from this, so it may be a read error. V usage is TRBV20-1 and J usage is TRBJ1-2; a weak D match, TRBD1 (5 bases). The length of the CDR3 is 14 residues. Germline CDR1 is DFQATT and CDR2 is SNEGSKA (reference sequence). V lost 6 bases to trimming and J lost 4 bases, with 18 bases between them. DNA for the CDR3: TGCAGTGCCGGGGATCAGGGTGGTGGCTATGGCTACACCTTC. Its protein product is CSAGDQGGGYGYTF.

The J gene is TRBJ2-5, the V gene TRBV7-9; 8 positions agree with TRBD1. The length of the CDR3 is 15 residues. Germline CDR1 and CDR2: SEHNR and FQNEAQ (reference sequence). V trimming: 1 base; J trimming: 1 base; junction bases outside the gene matches: 2. CDR3 nucleotides: TGTGCCAGCAGCTTAGGGACAGGGCCCCAAGAGACCCAGTACTTC. Translating it yields CASSLGTGPQETQYF.

In this sample, this clonotype turned up many times. This rearrangement joins TRBV9 to TRBJ2-3; 7 positions match TRBD2. J was trimmed by 5 bases and V by 0 bases; bases with no gene match: 9. This CDR3 has 16 amino acids. Germline-derived CDR1 and CDR2 are SGDLS and YYNGEE. The CDR3 reads CASSVEAQAGRDTQYF. DNA for the CDR3: TGTGCCAGCAGCGTAGAGGCGCAAGCGGGGAGAGATACGCAGTATTTT.

With respect to this clonotype: A much larger clone lies a single base off, so this may be a read error. V gene TRBV12-3 or TRBV12-4 combines with J gene TRBJ2-2; the D is unclear. The CDR3 has 14 amino acids. The CDR3 spells CVTWSPANTGELFF. In DNA form, the CDR3 reads TGTGTCACCTGGTCACCAGCGAACACCGGGGAGCTGTTTTTT.

The V gene is TRBV7-9, the J gene TRBJ2-5; D perhaps matches TRBD2 (5 bases). The CDR3 contains 14 residues. V lost 6 bases to trimming and J lost 3 bases, with 14 bases between them. Per the germline V gene, CDR1 is SEHNR and CDR2 is FQNEAQ (reference sequence). Here the CDR3 reads CASSPGRLKETQYF. CDR3 nucleotides: TGTGCCAGCAGTCCGGGGAGACTTAAAGAGACCCAGTACTTC.

To note about this clonotype: Possible read error: a much larger clone is one base away. The chain links TRBV11-3 to TRBJ2-1; D is undetermined. This CDR3 region has 15 residues. V dropped 1 base and J dropped 6 bases, with 13 bases sitting between them. In germline, CDR1 is SGHNT, CDR2 YENEEA. The CDR3 protein is CASSLGFTECNEQFF. CDR3 sequence (DNA): TGTGCCAGCAGCTTAGGGTTCACAGAGTGCAATGAGCAGTTCTTC.

This clonotype was counted ten times or more. The gene calls are TRBV4-1 and TRBJ1-2; D remains ambiguous. V was pared by 4 bases and J by 2 bases, with 14 bases between. This CDR3 is 15 amino acids long. Germline CDR1 is MGHRA and CDR2 is YSYEKL. CDR3 nucleotide sequence: TGCGCCAGCAGCCCGACCGACAAGGGAAACTATGGCTACACCTTC. Its protein is CASSPTDKGNYGYTF.

This clonotype was observed at least ten times. The J gene is TRBJ2-4, the V gene TRBV28; either TRBD1 or TRBD2 may fit D (5 bases each). The CDR3 totals 16 residues. Germline V gives CDR1 MDHEN, CDR2 SYDVKM. V lost 2 bases and J lost 0, with 11 bases in between. The CDR3 region has the DNA TGTGCCAGCAGTTTAGGGGGAGAACTAGCCAAAAACATTCAGTACTTC. Translation: CASSLGGELAKNIQYF.

This clonotype appeared many times. The chain couples TRBV5-6 to TRBJ2-7, with 9 bases identical to TRBD2. Germline V CDR1 and CDR2: SGHDT, YYEEEE. The V and J ends lost 4 bases and 6 bases, in that order; junction bases with no gene match: 8. The CDR3 contains 14 residues. The CDR3 sequence: CASSPTSGTAEQYF. DNA of the CDR3: TGTGCCAGCAGCCCGACTAGCGGAACGGCCGAGCAGTACTTC. The entire variable domain, with the rest obtained from reference TRBV5-6 and TRBJ2-7, is as follows: DAGVTQSPTHLIKTRGQQVTLRCSPKSGHDTVSWYQQALGQGPQFIFQYYEEEERQRGNFPDRFSGHQFPNYSSELNVNALLLGDSALYLCASSPTSGTAEQYFGPGTRLTVT.

At least ten counts were recorded for this clonotype. The V gene is TRBV18, the J gene TRBJ1-1; 8 bases are shared with TRBD1. The CDR3 runs 12 residues. The junction had 0 bases not matched to a gene; V was cut back by 2 bases and J by 7 bases. The germline gives CDR1 KGHSH, CDR2 LQKENI. The CDR3 reads CASSPGQGEAFF. CDR3 coding DNA: TGTGCCAGCTCACCAGGACAGGGTGAAGCTTTCTTT.

By frequency in the sample, this clonotype is medium-sized (0.01 to 0.1%). The chain couples TRBV27 to TRBJ2-3, with 7 bases matching TRBD1. Trimming cost V 6 bases and J 3 bases; bases outside gene matches: 9. The CDR3 covers 15 residues. The V gene's germline CDR1 is MNHEY and CDR2 SMNVEV (reference sequence). The CDR3 region has the DNA TGTGCCAGCAGCCTATATCCGGGACAGACAGATACGCAGTATTTT. Its translation: CASSLYPGQTDTQYF.

By proportion, this clonotype is medium-sized. V gene TRBV5-5 combines with J gene TRBJ2-2; no firm D call. The CDR3 runs to 13 residues. CDR1 is SGHKS, CDR2 YYEKEE, per germline (reference sequence). The ends were cut back, 6 bases at V and 7 bases at J, with 13 bases in the middle. CDR3 coding DNA: TGTGCCAGCACCTTAGGAGTAGGCGGGGAGCTGTTTTTT. Encoded protein: CASTLGVGGELFF.